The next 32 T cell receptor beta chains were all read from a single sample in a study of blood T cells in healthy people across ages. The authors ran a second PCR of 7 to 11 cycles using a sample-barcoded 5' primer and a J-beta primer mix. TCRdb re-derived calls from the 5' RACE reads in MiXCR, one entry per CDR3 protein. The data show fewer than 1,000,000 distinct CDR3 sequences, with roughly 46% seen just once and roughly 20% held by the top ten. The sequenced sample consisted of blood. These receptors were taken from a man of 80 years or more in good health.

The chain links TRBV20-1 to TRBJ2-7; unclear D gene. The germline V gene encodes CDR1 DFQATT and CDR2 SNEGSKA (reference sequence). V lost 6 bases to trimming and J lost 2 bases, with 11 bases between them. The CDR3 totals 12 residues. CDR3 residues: CSAASVAYEQYF. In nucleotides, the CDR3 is TGCAGTGCCGCATCGGTAGCCTACGAGCAGTACTTC.

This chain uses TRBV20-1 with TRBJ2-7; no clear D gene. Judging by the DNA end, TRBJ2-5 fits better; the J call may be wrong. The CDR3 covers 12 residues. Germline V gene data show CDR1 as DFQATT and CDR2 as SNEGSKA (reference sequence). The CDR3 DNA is TGCAGTGCTAGCGGCAAACGGGAGACCCAGTACTTC. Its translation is CSASGKRETQYF.

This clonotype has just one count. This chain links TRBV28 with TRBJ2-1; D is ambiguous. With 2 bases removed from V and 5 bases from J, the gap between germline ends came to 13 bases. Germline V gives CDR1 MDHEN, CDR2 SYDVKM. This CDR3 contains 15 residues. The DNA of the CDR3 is TGTGCCAGCAGTTTAATACTAATTCATAACAATGAGCAGTTCTTC. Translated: CASSLILIHNNEQFF.

CDR3 nucleotide sequence: TGCAGTGCTAGAGTTAGGAGGGGGGGATACAATGAGCAGTTCTTC. Protein: CSARVRRGGYNEQFF. This chain links TRBV20-1 with TRBJ2-1; TRBD2 might be the D (7 bases). V gave up 1 base and J gave up 4 bases, with 14 bases separating them. The CDR3 is 15 amino acids. The germline V gene has CDR1 DFQATT and CDR2 SNEGSKA (reference sequence).

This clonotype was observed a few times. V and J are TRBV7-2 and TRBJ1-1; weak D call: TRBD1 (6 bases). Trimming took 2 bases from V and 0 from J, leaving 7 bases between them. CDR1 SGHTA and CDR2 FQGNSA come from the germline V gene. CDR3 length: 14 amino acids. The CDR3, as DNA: TGTGCCAGCAGCTTAAACAGGGTGAACACTGAAGCTTTCTTT. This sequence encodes CASSLNRVNTEAFF. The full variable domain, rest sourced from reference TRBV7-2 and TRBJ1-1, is GAGVSQSPSNKVTEKGKDVELRCDPISGHTALYWYRQSLGQGLEFLIYFQGNSAPDKSGLPSDRFSAERTGGSVSTLTIQRTQQEDSAVYLCASSLNRVNTEAFFGQGTRLTVV.

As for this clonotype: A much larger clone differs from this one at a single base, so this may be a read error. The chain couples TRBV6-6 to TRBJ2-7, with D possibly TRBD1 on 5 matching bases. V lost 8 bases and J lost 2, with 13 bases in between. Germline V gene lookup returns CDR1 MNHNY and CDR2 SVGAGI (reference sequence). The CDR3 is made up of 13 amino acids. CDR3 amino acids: CASGQGEAYEQYF. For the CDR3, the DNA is TGTGCCAGCGGCCAGGGTGAGGCCTACGAGCAGTACTTC.

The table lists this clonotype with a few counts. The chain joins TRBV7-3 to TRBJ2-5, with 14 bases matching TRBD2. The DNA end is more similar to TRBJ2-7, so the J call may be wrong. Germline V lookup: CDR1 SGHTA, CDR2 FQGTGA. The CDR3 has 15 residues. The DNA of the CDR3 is TGTGCCAGCAGCCCCGAGGGACTAGCGGGAGACGAGCAGTACTTC. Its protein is CASSPEGLAGDEQYF.

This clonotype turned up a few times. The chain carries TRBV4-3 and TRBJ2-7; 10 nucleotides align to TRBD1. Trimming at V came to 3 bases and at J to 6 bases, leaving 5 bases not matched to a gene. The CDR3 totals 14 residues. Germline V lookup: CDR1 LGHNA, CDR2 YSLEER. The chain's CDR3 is CASSHGTGAAEQYF. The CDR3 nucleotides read TGCGCCAGCAGCCATGGGACAGGGGCAGCCGAGCAGTACTTC.

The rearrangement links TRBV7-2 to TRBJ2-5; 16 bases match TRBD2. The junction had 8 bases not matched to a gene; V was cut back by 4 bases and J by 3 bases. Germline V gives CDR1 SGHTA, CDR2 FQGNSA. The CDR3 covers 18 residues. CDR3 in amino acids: CASSSPGLAGGLKETQYF. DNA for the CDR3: TGTGCCAGCAGCTCGCCGGGACTAGCGGGGGGGCTAAAAGAGACCCAGTACTTC.

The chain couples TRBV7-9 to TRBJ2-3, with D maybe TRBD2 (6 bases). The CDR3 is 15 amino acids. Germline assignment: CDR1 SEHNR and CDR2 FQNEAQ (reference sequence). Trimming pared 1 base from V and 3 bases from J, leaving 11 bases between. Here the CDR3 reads CASSLVERATDTQYF. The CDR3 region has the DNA TGTGCCAGCAGCTTAGTCGAGCGGGCGACAGATACGCAGTATTTT.

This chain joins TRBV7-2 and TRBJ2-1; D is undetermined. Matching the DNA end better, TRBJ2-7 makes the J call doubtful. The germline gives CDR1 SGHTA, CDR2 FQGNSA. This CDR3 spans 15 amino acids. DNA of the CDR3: TGTGCCAGCAGCTTGAAGGCTGACTCCTACAATGAGCAGTACTTC. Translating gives CASSLKADSYNEQYF.

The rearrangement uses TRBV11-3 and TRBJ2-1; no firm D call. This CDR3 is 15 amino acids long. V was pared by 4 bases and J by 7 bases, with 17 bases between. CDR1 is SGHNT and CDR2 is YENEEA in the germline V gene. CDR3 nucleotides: TGTGCCAGCAGCTCCAAAACAGACAACCGAAATGAGCAGTTCTTC. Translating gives CASSSKTDNRNEQFF.

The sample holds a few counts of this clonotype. This CDR3 reads CASSRAREWVNTEAFF. The CDR3 nucleotides read TGCGCCAGCAGCCGAGCGCGCGAGTGGGTGAACACTGAAGCTTTCTTT. The gene calls are TRBV4-3 and TRBJ1-1; D not certain. Germline-derived CDR1 and CDR2 are LGHNA and YSLEER. The CDR3 is made up of 16 amino acids. The V gene lost 4 bases and the J gene lost 0 bases, with 15 bases spanning the gap.

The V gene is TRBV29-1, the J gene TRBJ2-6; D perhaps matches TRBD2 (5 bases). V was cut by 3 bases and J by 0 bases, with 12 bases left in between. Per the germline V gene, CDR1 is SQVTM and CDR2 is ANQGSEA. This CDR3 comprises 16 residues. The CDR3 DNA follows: TGCAGCGTTGAGCTCGGACGGGACTCTGGGGCCAACGTCCTGACTTTC. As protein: CSVELGRDSGANVLTF.

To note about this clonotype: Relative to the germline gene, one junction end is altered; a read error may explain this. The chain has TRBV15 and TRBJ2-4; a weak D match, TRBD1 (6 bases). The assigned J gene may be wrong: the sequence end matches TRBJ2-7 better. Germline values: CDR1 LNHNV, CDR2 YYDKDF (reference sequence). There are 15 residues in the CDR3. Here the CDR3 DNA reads TGTGCCATCAGCAGAGATCCAGGGGAAGCCTACGAGCAGTACTTC. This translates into CAISRDPGEAYEQYF.

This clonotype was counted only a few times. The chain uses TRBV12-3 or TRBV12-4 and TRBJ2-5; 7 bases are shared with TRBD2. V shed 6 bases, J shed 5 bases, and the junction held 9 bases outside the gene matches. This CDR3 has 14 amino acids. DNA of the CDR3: TGTGCCAGCAGCCCGGGTCCCGGGAGGGAGACCCAGTACTTC. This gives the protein CASSPGPGRETQYF.

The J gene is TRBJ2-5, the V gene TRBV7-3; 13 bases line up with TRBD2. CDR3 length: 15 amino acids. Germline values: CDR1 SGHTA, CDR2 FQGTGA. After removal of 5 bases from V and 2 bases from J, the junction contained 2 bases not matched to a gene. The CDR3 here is CASSRTSGSQETQYF. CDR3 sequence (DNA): TGTGCCAGCAGCCGGACTAGCGGGAGTCAAGAGACCCAGTACTTC. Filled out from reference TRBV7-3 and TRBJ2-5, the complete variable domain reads GAGVSQTPSNKVTEKGKYVELRCDPISGHTALYWYRQSLGQGPEFLIYFQGTGAADDSGLPNDRFFAVRPEGSVSTLKIQRTERGDSAVYLCASSRTSGSQETQYFGPGTRLLVL.

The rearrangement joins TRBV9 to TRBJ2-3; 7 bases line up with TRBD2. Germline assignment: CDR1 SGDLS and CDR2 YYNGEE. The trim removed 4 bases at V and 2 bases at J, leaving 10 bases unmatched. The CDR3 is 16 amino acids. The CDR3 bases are TGTGCCAGCAGCCCTGGGGAGGGGAGTGTCACAGATACGCAGTATTTT. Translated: CASSPGEGSVTDTQYF.

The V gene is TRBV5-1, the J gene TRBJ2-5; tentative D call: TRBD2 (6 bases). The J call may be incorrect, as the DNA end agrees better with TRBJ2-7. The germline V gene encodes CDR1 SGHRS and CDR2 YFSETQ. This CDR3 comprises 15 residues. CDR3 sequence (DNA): TGCGCCAGCAGCCAAGGGACTTCTCCGCCCATCGAGCAGTACTTC. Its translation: CASSQGTSPPIEQYF.

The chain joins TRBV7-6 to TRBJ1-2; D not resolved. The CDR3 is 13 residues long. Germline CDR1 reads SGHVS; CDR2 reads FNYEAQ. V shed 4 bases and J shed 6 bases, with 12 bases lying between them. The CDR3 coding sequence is TGTGCCAGCAGCTCTACAGAGCATCATGGCTACACCTTC. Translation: CASSSTEHHGYTF.

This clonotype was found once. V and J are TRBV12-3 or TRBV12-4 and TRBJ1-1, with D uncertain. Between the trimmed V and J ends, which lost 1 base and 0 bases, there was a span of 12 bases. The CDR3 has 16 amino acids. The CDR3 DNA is TGTGCCAGCAGTTTAGGTGGGAATATGCTGAACACTGAAGCTTTCTTT. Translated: CASSLGGNMLNTEAFF.

This chain's CDR3 is CASSYGQGGFTGELFF. CDR3 nucleotide sequence: TGTGCCAGCAGCTATGGGCAGGGGGGGTTTACCGGGGAGCTGTTTTTT. This chain links TRBV7-2 with TRBJ2-2; either TRBD1 or TRBD2 may supply D (7 bases each). V was cut by 4 bases and J by 5 bases, with 17 bases left in between. From germline, CDR1 is SGHTA and CDR2 FQGNSA. The CDR3 length is 16 residues.

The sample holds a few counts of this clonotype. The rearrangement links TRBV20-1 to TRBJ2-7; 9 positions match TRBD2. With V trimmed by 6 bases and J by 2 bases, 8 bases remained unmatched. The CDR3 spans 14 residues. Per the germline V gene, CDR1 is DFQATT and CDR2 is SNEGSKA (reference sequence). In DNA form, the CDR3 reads TGCAGTGCAACGCTGGCGGGAGGGCCCTACGAGCAGTACTTC. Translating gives CSATLAGGPYEQYF.

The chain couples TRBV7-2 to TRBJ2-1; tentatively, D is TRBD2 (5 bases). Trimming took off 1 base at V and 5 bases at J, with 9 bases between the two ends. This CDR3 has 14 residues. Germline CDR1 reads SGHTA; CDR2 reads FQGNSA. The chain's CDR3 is CASSLGTFNNEQFF. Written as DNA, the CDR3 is TGTGCCAGCAGCTTAGGGACTTTCAACAATGAGCAGTTCTTC.

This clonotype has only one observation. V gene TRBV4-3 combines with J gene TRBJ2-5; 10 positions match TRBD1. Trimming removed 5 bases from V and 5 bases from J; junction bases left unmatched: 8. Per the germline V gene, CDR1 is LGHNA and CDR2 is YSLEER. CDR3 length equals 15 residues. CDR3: CASSTRTGGGETQYF. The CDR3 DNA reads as TGCGCCAGCAGCACTCGGACAGGGGGAGGGGAGACCCAGTACTTC.

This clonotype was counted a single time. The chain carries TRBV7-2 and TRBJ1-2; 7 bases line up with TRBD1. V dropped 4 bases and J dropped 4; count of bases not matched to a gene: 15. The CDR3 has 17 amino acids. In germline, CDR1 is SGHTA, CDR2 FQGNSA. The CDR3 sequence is CASSSRGRGHDGYGYTF. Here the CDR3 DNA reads TGTGCCAGCAGCTCCAGGGGAAGGGGGCACGATGGCTATGGCTACACCTTC.

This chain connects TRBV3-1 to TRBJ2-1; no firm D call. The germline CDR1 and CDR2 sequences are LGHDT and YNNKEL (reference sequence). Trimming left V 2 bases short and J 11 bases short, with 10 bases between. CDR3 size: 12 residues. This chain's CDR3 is CASSQSVDQQFF. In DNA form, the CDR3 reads TGTGCCAGCAGCCAATCCGTTGATCAGCAGTTCTTC.

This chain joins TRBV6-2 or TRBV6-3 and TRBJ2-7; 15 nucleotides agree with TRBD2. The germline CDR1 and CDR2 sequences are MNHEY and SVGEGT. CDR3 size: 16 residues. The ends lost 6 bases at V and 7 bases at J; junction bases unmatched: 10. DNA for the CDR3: TGTGCCAGCAGCGGGACTAGCGGGAGGTCCTACAATGAGCAGTACTTC. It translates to CASSGTSGRSYNEQYF.

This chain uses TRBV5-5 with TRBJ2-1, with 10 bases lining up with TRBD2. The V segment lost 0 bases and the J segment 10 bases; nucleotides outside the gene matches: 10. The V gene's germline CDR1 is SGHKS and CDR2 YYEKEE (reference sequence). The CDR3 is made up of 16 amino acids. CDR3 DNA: TGTGCCAGCAGCTTGGGGGCTAGCGGGAGAGTAGGGGAGCAGTTCTTC. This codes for CASSLGASGRVGEQFF.

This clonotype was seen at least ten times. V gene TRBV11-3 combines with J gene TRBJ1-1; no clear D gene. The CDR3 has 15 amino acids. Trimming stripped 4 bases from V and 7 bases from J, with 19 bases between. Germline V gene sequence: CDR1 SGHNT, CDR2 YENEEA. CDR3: CASSSPRTEGIEAFF. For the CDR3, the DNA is TGTGCCAGCAGCTCGCCGAGGACGGAGGGCATTGAAGCTTTCTTT.

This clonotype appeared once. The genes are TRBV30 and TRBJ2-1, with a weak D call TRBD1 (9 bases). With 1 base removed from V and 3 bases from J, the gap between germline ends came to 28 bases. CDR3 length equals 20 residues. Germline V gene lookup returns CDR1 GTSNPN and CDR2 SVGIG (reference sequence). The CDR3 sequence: CAWSAYRGPRGGRYYNEQFF. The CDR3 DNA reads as TGTGCCTGGAGTGCATACAGGGGGCCACGGGGCGGGAGGTACTACAATGAGCAGTTCTTC.

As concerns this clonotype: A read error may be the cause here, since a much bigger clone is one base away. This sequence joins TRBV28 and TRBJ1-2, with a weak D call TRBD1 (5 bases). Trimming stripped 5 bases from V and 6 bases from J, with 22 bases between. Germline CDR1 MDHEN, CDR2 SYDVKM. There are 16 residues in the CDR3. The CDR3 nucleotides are TGTGCCAGCAGTCACAGGCAGGAGGCGACCTCTGATGGCTACACCTTC. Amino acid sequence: CASSHRQEATSDGYTF.